The present entry profiles one T cell receptor (beta chain) with its context. Only in-frame clones appear in the TCRdb table, and some are missing; sequencing was by immunoSEQ multiplex PCR. Altogether hundreds of thousands of clones are present, about 87% being singletons, with the ten largest covering less than 0.95%. The entry originates in a study of blood T cell repertoires in COVID-19. The overall study: COVID-19 samples from acute and convalescent phases originated in the United States, Italy and Spain.

Source material: peripheral blood. The sequence was obtained from a man aged 18 to 29 with COVID-19, enrolled during active disease.

CDR3 protein: CASSLARQGSYEQYF. The DNA of the CDR3 is TGTGCCAGCAGCTTGGCCCGACAGGGCTCCTACGAGCAGTACTTC. V usage is TRBV5-4 and J usage is TRBJ2-7, with 7 bases identical to TRBD1. The CDR3 has 15 amino acids. Germline-derived CDR1 and CDR2 are SGHNT and YYREEE (reference sequence). V gave up 0 bases and J gave up 0 bases; unmatched junction bases: 3.